This paragraph reports one T cell receptor beta chain. A junction boundary mismatches the germline segment, possibly from a read error. These data are taken from a study of blood T cell repertoires in COVID-19. Whole-study context: Acute and convalescent COVID-19 samples came from the United States, Italy and Spain. PBMCs, B-cell-depleted T cells, or T cells were the source of the cDNA or gDNA that made up the material.

Seattle's enrolled individuals joined amid active infection and were then monitored longitudinally. Looked up from germline, CDR1 is SEHNR and CDR2 is FQNEAQ (reference sequence). There are 14 residues in the CDR3. Original data processing: Amplification with reference gene primers provided the estimates of nucleated cell counts. The table came from immunoSEQ multiplex PCR; TCRdb's copy has only in-frame clones and leaves some out. Clonal size and the V and J genes are those of that table, whereas D and trimming came from the DNA. Of 200,000 to 250,000 clones in the sample, 80% to 85% were seen once.

The sequencing input was peripheral blood. This chain connects TRBV7-9 to TRBJ2-1; 11 bases are a match to TRBD2. The clonotype comes from a woman aged 70-85 years with COVID-19, enrolled during active disease. The CDR3 here is CASSLAGGYNEQFF. In nucleotides, the CDR3 is TGTGCCAGCAGCCTAGCGGGAGGATACAATGAGCAGTTCTTC.